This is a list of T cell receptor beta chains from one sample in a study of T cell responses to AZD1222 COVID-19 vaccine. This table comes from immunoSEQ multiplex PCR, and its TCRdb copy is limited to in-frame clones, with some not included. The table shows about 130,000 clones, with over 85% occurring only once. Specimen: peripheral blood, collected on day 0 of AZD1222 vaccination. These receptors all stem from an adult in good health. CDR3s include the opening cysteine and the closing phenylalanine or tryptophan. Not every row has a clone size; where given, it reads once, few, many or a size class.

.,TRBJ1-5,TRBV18,CASSPTSMGNQPQHF
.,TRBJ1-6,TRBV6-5,CASSNTPDNSPLHF
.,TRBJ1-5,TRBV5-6,CASSLFGRGGQPQHF
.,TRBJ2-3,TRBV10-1,CASSFTGTDTQYF
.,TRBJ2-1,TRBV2,CASLFGQGVGEQFF
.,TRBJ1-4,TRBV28,CASSLAGAEKLFF
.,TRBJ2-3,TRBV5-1,CASSGGGPPTDTQYF
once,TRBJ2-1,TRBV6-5,CASSSNRVFDNEQFF
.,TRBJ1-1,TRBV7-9,CASSLVTVNTEAFF
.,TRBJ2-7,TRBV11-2,CASSLELSSYEQYF
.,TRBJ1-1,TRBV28,CASSLGSANTEAFF
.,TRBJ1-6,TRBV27,CASSWTGGRSPLHF
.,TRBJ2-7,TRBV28,CASEKGGPNYEQYF
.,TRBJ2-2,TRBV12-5,CASAPDRNTGELFF
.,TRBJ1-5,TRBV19,CASSKLGKGDNQPQHF
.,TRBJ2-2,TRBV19,CASGTSGIHYNTGELFF
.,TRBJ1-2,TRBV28,CASSFSKKNYGYTF
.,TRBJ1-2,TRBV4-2,CASSHWDRNYGYTF
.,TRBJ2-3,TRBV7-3,CASSLAGGPTDTQYF
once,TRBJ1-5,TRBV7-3,CASSLNLGQPQHF
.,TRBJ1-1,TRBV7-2,CASSAGQQNTEAFF
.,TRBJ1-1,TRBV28,CASSLGRNTEAFF
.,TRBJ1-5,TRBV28,CASNRVSNQPQHF
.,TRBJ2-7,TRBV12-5,CASLAYEQYF
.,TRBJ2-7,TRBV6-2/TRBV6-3,CASSYSGGRASIYEQYF
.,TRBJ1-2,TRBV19,CASSLTGYGYTF
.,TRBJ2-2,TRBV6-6,CASSYLDGTGELFF
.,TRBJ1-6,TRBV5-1,CASSWTGGRDNSPLHF
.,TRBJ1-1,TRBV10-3,CAISVGDNTEAFF
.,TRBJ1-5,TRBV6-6,CASSYGGLGNQPQHF
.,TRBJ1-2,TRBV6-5,CVTTSNYGYTF
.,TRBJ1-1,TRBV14,CASSRVPNTEAFF
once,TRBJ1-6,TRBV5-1,CASRFSSYNSPLHF
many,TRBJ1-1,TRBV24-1,CATSDFLDSGALCGAFF
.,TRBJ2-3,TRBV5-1,CASSRRGGATDTQYF
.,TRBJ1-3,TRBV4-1,CASSYPGPSGNTIYF
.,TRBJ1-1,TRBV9,CASSVGGPNTEAFF
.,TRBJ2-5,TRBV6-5,CASSSHLGSAQYF
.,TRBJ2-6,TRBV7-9,CASSPHRAGANVLTF
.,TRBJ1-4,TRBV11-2,CASSLVRDEKLFF